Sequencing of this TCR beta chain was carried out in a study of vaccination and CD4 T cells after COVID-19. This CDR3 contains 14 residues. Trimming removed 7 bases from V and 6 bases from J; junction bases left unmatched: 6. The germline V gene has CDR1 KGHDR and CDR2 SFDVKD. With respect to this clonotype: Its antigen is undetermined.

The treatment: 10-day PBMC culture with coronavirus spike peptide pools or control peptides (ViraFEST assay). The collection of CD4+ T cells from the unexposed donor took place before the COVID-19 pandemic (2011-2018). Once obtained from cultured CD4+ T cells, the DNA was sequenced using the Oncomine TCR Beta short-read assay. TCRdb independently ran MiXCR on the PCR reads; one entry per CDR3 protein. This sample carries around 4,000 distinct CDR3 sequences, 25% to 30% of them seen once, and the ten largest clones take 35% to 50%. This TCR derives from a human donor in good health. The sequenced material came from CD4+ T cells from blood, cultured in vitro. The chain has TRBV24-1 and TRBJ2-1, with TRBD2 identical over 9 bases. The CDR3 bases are TGTGCCACCAGGGCTAGCGGGGCTCCCAATGAGCAGTTCTTC. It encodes CATRASGAPNEQFF.